This TCR beta chain was sequenced for a study of siplizumab effects on memory and regulatory T cells. Study-level points and caveats: Memory cells seemed less diverse than naive T cells, which also seemed major contributors to the alloresponse. Confirmation was lacking for the suppressive function of proliferating Tregs derived from siplizumab cultures.

Note on this clone: As yet, its antigen is unknown.

Germline-derived CDR1 and CDR2 are SEHNR and FQNEAQ (reference sequence). This CDR3 contains 12 residues. V gave up 5 bases and J gave up 7 bases, with 11 bases separating them. Each sample contributed 75,000 to 100,000 TCR templates to the assay. Assay used: immunoSEQ multiplex PCR; TCRdb lists only in-frame clones, some missing. The repertoire holds more than 45,000 clones, with roughly 97% as singletons. The sequenced sample was naive CD4+ T cells sorted from blood. This TCR came from a human donor in good health. The chain links TRBV7-9 to TRBJ1-2; D may be TRBD1 (6 bases). CDR3 DNA sequence: TGTGCCAGCAGCAGGACAGATCCTGGCTACACCTTC. This gives the protein CASSRTDPGYTF.